The rows below give T cell receptor beta chains drawn from one sample of a study of blood T cell repertoires in COVID-19. Sequenced by immunoSEQ multiplex PCR; TCRdb stores in-frame clones only, minus some. In the table there are 90,000 to 100,000 clones, roughly 79% of which are singletons. Sequences were obtained from peripheral blood. Receptors originate from a man aged 70-80 years with acute or convalescent COVID-19. Each CDR3 is given with its conserved first and last residue. D genes are given only for firm matches. Not every row has a clone size; where given, it reads once, few, many or a size class.

D gene,clone size,V gene,J gene,CDR3 DNA,CDR3 protein
TRBD2,-,TRBV7-2,TRBJ2-7,TGTGCCAGCAGCCAAGAACTAGCGGGAGGATACGAGCAGTACTTC,CASSQELAGGYEQYF
-,-,TRBV7-5,TRBJ1-2,TGTGCCAGAAGCAGGACCCCCGGGACAGGGGGATATTGGTATGGCTACACCTTC,CARSRTPGTGGYWYGYTF
-,-,TRBV28,TRBJ2-7,TGTGCCAGCACTCCAGGTGGAGGGACGAGCTCCTACGAGCAGTACTTC,CASTPGGGTSSYEQYF
-,-,TRBV18,TRBJ2-1,TGTGCCAGCTCTAAGACCACTAACGACCAGGGGGGTGAGCAGTTCTTC,CASSKTTNDQGGEQFF
TRBD2,-,TRBV6-5,TRBJ2-1,TGTGCCAGCAGTTACTCGACTAGCGGGTCTTGGGAGCAGTTCTTC,CASSYSTSGSWEQFF
-,-,TRBV4-3,TRBJ1-1,TGCGCCAGCAGCCAAGACGGGATGCTCACTGAAGCTTTCTTT,CASSQDGMLTEAFF
TRBD2,-,TRBV7-2,TRBJ2-1,TGTGCCAGCAGCTTAACACTAGCGGGGGGTTCTTTCTTC,CASSLTLAGGSFF
TRBD1,-,TRBV13,TRBJ1-3,TGTGCCAGCAGCTACGGGACAGTGTTCTCTGGAAACACCATATATTTT,CASSYGTVFSGNTIYF
-,once,TRBV12-3/TRBV12-4,TRBJ2-2,TGTGCCAGCACCTTGAGGAGGGACGGGGAGCTGTTTTTT,CASTLRRDGELFF
-,-,TRBV4-2,TRBJ2-3,TGTGCCAGCAGCCAATCGGATACGCAGTATTTT,CASSQSDTQYF
TRBD1,-,TRBV24-1,TRBJ1-2,TGTGCCACCAGTGACGTGGGACAGAACTATGGCTACACCTTC,CATSDVGQNYGYTF
-,-,TRBV28,TRBJ1-3,TGTGCCAGCGGACAATCTGGAAACACCATATATTTT,CASGQSGNTIYF
-,-,TRBV30,TRBJ2-5,TGTGCCTGGACCCGGGTCTTCTCAGAGACCCAGTACTTC,CAWTRVFSETQYF
-,-,TRBV6-5,TRBJ2-7,TGTGCCAGCAGTTCACCCGACAAATCCTACGAGCAGTACTTC,CASSSPDKSYEQYF
-,-,TRBV30,TRBJ1-1,TGTGCCTGGAGTGTACCGGGGTCCGGGAACACTGAAGCTTTCTTT,CAWSVPGSGNTEAFF
-,few,TRBV19,TRBJ2-1,TGTGCCAGTAGTATAGGAGTTTCCTACAATGAGCAGTTCTTC,CASSIGVSYNEQFF
TRBD2,-,TRBV6-5,TRBJ2-2,TGTGCCAGCAGTTGGGGCGGGGGGAACACCGGGGAGCTGTTTTTT,CASSWGGGNTGELFF
-,-,TRBV7-9,TRBJ1-2,TGTGCCAGCAGCCCCATCAGTGCGGGGCAGTACACCTTC,CASSPISAGQYTF